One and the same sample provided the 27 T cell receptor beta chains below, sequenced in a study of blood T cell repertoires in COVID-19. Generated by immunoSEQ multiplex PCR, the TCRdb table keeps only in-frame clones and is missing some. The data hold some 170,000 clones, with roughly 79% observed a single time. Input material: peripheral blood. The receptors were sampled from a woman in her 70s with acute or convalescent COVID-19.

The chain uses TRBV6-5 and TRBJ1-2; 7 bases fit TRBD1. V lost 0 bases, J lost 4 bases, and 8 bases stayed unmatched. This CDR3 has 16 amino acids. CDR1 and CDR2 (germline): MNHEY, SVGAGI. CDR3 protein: CASSYSGNDRAYGYTF. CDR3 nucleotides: TGTGCCAGCAGTTACTCCGGAAACGACAGGGCCTATGGCTACACCTTC.

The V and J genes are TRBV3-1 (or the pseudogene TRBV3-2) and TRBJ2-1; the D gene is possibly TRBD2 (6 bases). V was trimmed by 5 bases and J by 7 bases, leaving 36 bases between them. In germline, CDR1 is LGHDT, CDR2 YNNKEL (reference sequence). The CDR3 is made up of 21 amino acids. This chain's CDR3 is CASSEMTDGGQPGLLPNEQFF. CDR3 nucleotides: TGTGCCAGCAGCGAAATGACGGATGGAGGCCAACCGGGACTCCTCCCAAATGAGCAGTTCTTC.

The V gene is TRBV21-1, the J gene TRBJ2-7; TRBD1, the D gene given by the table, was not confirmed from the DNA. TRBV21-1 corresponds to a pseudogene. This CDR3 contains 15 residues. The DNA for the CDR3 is TGTGCCAGCACCCCTTCTCCTGGCAGGGGCTACGAGCAGTACTTC. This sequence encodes CASTPSPGRGYEQYF.

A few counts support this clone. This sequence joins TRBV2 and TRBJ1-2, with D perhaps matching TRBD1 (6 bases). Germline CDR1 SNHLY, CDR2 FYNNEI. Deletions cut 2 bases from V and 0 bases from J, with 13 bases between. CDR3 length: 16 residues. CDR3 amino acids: CASSELGQLSNYGYTF. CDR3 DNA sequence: TGTGCCAGCAGTGAACTCGGACAGCTCTCTAACTATGGCTACACCTTC.

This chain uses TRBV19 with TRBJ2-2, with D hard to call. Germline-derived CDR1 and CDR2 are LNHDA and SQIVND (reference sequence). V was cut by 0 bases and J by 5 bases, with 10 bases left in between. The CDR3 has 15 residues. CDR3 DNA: TGTGCCAGTAGTATAGATCGACTTCAGACCGGGGAGCTGTTTTTT. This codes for CASSIDRLQTGELFF.

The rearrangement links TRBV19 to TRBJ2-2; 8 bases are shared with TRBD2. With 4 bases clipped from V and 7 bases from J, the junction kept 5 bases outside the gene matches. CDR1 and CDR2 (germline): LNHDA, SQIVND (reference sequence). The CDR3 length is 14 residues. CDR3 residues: CASSRTSSIGELFF. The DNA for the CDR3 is TGTGCCAGTAGTAGGACTAGCTCAATCGGGGAGCTGTTTTTT.

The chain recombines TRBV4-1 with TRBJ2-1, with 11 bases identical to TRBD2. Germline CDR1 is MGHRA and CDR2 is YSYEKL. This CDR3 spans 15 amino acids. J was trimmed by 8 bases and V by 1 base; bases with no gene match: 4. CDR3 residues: CASSQAGLAGYEQFF. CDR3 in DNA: TGCGCCAGCAGCCAAGCTGGACTAGCGGGCTATGAGCAGTTCTTC.

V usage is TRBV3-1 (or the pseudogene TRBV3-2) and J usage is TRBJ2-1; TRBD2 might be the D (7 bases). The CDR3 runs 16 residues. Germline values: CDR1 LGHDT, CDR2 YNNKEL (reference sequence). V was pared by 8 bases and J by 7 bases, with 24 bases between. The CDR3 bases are TGTGCCAGCTCCTCTGGGGGGGGCGGTATAAAGAATGAGCAGTTCTTC. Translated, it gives CASSSGGGGIKNEQFF.

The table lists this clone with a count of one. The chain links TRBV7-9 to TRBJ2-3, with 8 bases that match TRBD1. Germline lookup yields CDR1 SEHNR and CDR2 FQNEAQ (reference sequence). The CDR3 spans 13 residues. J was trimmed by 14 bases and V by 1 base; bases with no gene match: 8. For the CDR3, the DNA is TGTGCCAGCAGCTTAGACCCCGGGGACAGGTTGTATTTT. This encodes CASSLDPGDRLYF.

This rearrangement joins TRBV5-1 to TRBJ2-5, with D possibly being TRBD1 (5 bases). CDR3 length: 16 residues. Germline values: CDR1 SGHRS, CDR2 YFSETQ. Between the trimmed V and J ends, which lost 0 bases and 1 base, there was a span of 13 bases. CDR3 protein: CASSLATRQSQETQYF. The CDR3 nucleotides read TGCGCCAGCAGCTTGGCTACCAGACAGAGCCAAGAGACCCAGTACTTC.

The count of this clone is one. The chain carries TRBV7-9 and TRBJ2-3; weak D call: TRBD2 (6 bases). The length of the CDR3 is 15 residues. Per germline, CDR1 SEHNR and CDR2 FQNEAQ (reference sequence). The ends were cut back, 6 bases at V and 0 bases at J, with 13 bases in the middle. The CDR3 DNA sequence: TGTGCCAGCAGGAAGACTAGGCCTAGCACAGATACGCAGTATTTT. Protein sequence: CASRKTRPSTDTQYF.

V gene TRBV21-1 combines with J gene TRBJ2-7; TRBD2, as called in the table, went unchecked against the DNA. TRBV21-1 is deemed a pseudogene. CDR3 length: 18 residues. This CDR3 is CASSKALIRREGPYEQYF. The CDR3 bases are TGTGCCAGCAGCAAAGCGCTGATTCGTCGGGAGGGCCCCTACGAGCAGTACTTC.

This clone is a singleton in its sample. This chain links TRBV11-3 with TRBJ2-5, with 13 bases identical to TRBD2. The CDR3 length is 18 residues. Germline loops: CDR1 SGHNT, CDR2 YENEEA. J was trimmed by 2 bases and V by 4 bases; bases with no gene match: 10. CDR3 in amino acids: CASSSRAAGLAGQETQYF. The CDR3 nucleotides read TGTGCCAGCAGCTCGCGAGCCGCGGGACTAGCGGGACAAGAGACCCAGTACTTC.

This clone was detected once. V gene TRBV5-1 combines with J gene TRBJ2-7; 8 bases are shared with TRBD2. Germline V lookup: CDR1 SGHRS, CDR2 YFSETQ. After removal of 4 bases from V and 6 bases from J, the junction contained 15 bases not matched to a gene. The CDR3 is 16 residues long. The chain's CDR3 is CASSKVTGTRVGEQYF. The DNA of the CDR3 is TGCGCCAGCAGCAAGGTGACCGGGACTAGGGTAGGCGAGCAGTACTTC.

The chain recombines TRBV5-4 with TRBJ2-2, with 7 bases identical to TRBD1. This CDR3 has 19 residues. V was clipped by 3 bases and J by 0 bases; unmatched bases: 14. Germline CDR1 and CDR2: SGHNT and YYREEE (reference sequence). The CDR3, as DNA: TGTGCCAGCAGCTCACCCAACAGGGGAAACGCCCCGAACACCGGGGAGCTGTTTTTT. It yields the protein CASSSPNRGNAPNTGELFF.

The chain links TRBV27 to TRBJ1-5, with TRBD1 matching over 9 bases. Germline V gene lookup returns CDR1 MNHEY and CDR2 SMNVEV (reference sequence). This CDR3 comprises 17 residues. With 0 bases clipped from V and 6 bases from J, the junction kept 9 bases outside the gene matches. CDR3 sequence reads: CASSLSAPTGGGQPQHF. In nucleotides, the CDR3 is TGTGCCAGCAGTTTATCGGCCCCGACAGGGGGGGGTCAGCCCCAGCATTTT.

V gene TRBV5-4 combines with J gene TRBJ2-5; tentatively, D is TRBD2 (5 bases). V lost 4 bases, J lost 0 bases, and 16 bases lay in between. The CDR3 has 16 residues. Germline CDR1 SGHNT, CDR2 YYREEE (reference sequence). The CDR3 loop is CASSPESEADQETQYF. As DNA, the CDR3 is TGTGCCAGCAGCCCCGAATCTGAAGCGGACCAAGAGACCCAGTACTTC.

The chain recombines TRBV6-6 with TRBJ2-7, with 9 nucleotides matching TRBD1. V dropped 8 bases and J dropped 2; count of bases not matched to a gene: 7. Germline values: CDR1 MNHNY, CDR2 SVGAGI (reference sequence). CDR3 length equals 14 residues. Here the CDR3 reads CASGPGQGTYEQYF. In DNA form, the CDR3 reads TGTGCCAGCGGACCGGGACAGGGTACCTACGAGCAGTACTTC.

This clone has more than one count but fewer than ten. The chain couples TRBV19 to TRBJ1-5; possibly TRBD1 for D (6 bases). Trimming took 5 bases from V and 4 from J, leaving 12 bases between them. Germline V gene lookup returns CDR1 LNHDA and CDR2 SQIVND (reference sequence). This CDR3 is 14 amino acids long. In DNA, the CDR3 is TGTGCCAGTAGTGTGGACAGCATAAATCAGCCCCAGCATTTT. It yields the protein CASSVDSINQPQHF.

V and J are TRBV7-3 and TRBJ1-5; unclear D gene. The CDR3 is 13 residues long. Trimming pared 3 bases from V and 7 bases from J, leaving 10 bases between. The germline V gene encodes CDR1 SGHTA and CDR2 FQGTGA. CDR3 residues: CASSFGHGQPQHF. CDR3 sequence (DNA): TGTGCCAGCAGCTTTGGGCACGGACAGCCCCAGCATTTT.

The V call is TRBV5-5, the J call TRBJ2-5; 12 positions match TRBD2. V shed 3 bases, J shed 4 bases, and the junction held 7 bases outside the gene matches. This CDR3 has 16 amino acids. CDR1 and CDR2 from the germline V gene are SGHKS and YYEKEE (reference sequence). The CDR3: CASSSLAGGPVETQYF. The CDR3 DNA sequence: TGTGCCAGCAGCTCTCTAGCGGGAGGGCCAGTAGAGACCCAGTACTTC.

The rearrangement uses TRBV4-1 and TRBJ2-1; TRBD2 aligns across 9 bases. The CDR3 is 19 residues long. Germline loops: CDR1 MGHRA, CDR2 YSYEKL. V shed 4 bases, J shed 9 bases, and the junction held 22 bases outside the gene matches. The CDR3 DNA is TGCGCCAGCAGCCTTCAAGTCGTCATTGGAGCGGGAGGTTCGGCTGAGCAGTTCTTC. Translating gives CASSLQVVIGAGGSAEQFF.

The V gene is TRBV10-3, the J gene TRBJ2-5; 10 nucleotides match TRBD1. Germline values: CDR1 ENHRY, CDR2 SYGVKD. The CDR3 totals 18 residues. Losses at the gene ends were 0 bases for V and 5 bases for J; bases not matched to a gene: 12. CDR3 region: CAISESRSDRGLRETQYF. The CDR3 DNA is TGTGCCATCAGTGAGTCGAGGTCTGACAGGGGGCTGAGGGAGACCCAGTACTTC.

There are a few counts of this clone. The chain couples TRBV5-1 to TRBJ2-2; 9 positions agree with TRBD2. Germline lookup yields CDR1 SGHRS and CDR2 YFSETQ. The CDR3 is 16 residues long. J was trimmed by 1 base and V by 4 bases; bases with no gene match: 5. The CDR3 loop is CASSPKAGGNTGELFF. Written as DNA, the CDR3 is TGCGCCAGCAGCCCCAAAGCGGGAGGGAACACCGGGGAGCTGTTTTTT. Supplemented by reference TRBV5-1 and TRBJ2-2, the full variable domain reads KAGVTQTPRYLIKTRGQQVTLSCSPISGHRSVSWYQQTPGQGLQFLFEYFSETQRNKGNFPGRFSGRQFSNSRSEMNVSTLELGDSALYLCASSPKAGGNTGELFFGEGSRLTVL.

This CDR3 reads CASSPPVGADNQPQHF. The CDR3 nucleotides are TGTGCCAGCAGTCCCCCAGTTGGGGCGGACAATCAGCCCCAGCATTTT. V usage is TRBV28 and J usage is TRBJ1-5; possible D gene TRBD1, 5 bases. The CDR3 runs to 16 residues. Germline V gene lookup returns CDR1 MDHEN and CDR2 SYDVKM. V shed 5 bases and J shed 3 bases, with 17 bases lying between them.

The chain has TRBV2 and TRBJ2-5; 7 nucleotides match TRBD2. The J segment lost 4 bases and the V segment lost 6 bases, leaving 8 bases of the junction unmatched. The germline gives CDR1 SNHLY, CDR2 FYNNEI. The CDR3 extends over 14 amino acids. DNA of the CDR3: TGTGCCAGCAGCAGAGGGAGGGCCTCAGAGACCCAGTACTTC. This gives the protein CASSRGRASETQYF.

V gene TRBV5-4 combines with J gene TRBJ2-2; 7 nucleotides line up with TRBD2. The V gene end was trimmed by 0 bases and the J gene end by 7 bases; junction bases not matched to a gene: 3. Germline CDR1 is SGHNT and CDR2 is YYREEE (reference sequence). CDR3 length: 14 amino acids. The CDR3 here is CASSLDWEGGELFF. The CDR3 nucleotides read TGTGCCAGCAGCTTGGATTGGGAGGGCGGGGAGCTGTTTTTT.